The rows below give T cell receptor beta chains drawn from one sample of a study of shared clonotypes between healthy human individuals. Only in-frame clones appear in the TCRdb table, and some are missing; sequencing was by immunoSEQ multiplex PCR. Among millions of clones, 93% were seen once, and the ten largest hold 0.39%. Sequencing input: naive CD4+ T cells from PBMCs. Receptors originate from a man aged 18 to 30 in good health. Some clones in this sample may be carry-over from other donors' samples. Each CDR3 is given with its conserved first and last residue. The D gene is left open where the match is weak. Rows give clone size only sometimes, using once, few, many, or a class for an expanded clone.

size	V	D	J	DNA	CDR3
.	TRBV10-3	TRBD1	TRBJ2-3	TGTGCCATCACCACAGGGGGCGGGACAGATACGCAGTATTTT	CAITTGGGTDTQYF
.	TRBV18	TRBD1	TRBJ1-2	TGTGCCAGCTCGGGGACAGGTACTAACTATGGCTACACCTTC	CASSGTGTNYGYTF
.	TRBV4-1	.	TRBJ1-6	TGCGCCAGCAGCCAAGAACTAATCGGACAGATCCCGAATTCACCCCTCCACTTT	CASSQELIGQIPNSPLHF
once	TRBV6-5	TRBD1	TRBJ2-3	TGTGCCAGCAGGAACCGACAGGGGGCAGATACGCAGTATTTT	CASRNRQGADTQYF
.	TRBV18	.	TRBJ1-3	TGTGCCAGCTCACCACCGTCAGGATCTTCCTCTGGAAACACCATATATTTT	CASSPPSGSSSGNTIYF
once	TRBV5-4	TRBD1	TRBJ1-1	TGTGCCAGCAGCTTGGGACAGGGGGCGCTTGGGGCCACTGAAGCTTTCTTT	CASSLGQGALGATEAFF
.	TRBV15	.	TRBJ2-1	TGTGCCACCAGCGAGAGGGAACAGGCCTACAATGAGCAGTTCTTC	CATSEREQAYNEQFF
.	TRBV28	TRBD1	TRBJ2-1	TGTGCCAGCAGTTATGGGACAGGGGGTTACAATGAGCAGTTCTTC	CASSYGTGGYNEQFF
.	TRBV18	TRBD1	TRBJ1-1	TGTGCCAGCTCACCCCCGGGACAGGGGACAATGAACACTGAAGCTTTCTTT	CASSPPGQGTMNTEAFF
.	TRBV28	.	TRBJ1-5	TGTGCCAGCAGTTTAAGTTGGCAGAATCAGCCCCAGCATTTT	CASSLSWQNQPQHF
.	TRBV4-3	TRBD2	TRBJ2-3	TGCGCCAGCAGCCCCCCCGGGACTAGCGTCGCGCAGTATTTT	CASSPPGTSVAQYF
.	TRBV28	.	TRBJ2-1	TGTGCCAGCAGTCTACTAGGAGGGTTTCCGTTCTTC	CASSLLGGFPFF
.	TRBV9	.	TRBJ2-2	TGTGCCAGCAGCGTAGGAGGGGGTAACACCGGGGAGCTGTTTTTT	CASSVGGGNTGELFF
.	TRBV4-2	TRBD1	TRBJ2-3	TGTGCCAGCAGCCAAGCAACCGGGACAGGGCCCACAGATACGCAGTATTTT	CASSQATGTGPTDTQYF
.	TRBV9	.	TRBJ1-2	TGTGCCAGCAGCGGAGACCCGGAGTACTATGGCTACACCTTC	CASSGDPEYYGYTF
.	TRBV29-1	TRBD2	TRBJ2-3	TGCAGCGCTCCAACTAGCGGGAGCCCAGATACGCAGTATTTT	CSAPTSGSPDTQYF
.	TRBV15	.	TRBJ2-4	TGTGCCACCAGCAGCCAGCTGCAAATCCTAGCCAAAAACATTCAGTACTTC	CATSSQLQILAKNIQYF
.	TRBV30	.	TRBJ1-1	TGTGCCTGGGGGAGAGGGAACACTGAAGCTTTCTTT	CAWGRGNTEAFF
.	TRBV30	.	TRBJ1-2	TGTGCCTGCCCTAGGCGGGCAGACTATGGCTACACCTTC	CACPRRADYGYTF
few	TRBV19	.	TRBJ2-1	TGTGCCAGTACAGGGCGAAATCCTGTCTACAATGAGCAGTTCTTC	CASTGRNPVYNEQFF
.	TRBV5-6	TRBD2	TRBJ2-1	TGTGCCAGCAGCTCAATTAGGACGGGAGGAAGTGGCAATGAGCAGTTCTTC	CASSSIRTGGSGNEQFF
.	TRBV28	.	TRBJ2-7	TGTGCCAGCAGCCTTAGACAGGTACGGGACGAGCAGTACTTC	CASSLRQVRDEQYF
.	TRBV6-5	.	TRBJ1-2	TGTGCCAGCAGGGGAGCATTTGGCTACACCTTC	CASRGAFGYTF
once	TRBV5-1	.	TRBJ1-1	TGCGCCAGCAGCTTGGTGGCAGGGAACACTGAAGCTTTCTTT	CASSLVAGNTEAFF
once	TRBV27	TRBD2	TRBJ2-2	TGTGCCAGCAGTTTCACTGCGGGAGGGCCGGTCGGGGAGCTGTTTTTT	CASSFTAGGPVGELFF
.	TRBV15	TRBD2	TRBJ2-5	TGTGCCACCAGCAGAGATCGCGCGGGGGGGTACCAAGAGACCCAGTACTTC	CATSRDRAGGYQETQYF
.	TRBV30	.	TRBJ2-2	TGTGCCTGGGACGAGGGTGGGATGCCCGGGGAGCTGTTTTTT	CAWDEGGMPGELFF
.	TRBV27	TRBD1	TRBJ1-1	TGTGCCAGCAGTTTTTCCCAGGGGGGGCTGAACACTGAAGCTTTCTTT	CASSFSQGGLNTEAFF
.	TRBV28	TRBD2	TRBJ2-7	TGTGCCAGCAGCAGGGGACTAGCGGGTACCTACGAGCAGTACTTC	CASSRGLAGTYEQYF
.	TRBV19	.	TRBJ1-4	TGTGCCAGTAGTCAACCGACAACTAATGAAAAACTGTTTTTT	CASSQPTTNEKLFF
.	TRBV25-1	.	TRBJ2-7	TGTGCCAGCAGCGACAGCACAACTTCCTACGAGCAGTACTTC	CASSDSTTSYEQYF
.	TRBV28	.	TRBJ1-2	TGTGCCAGCAGTTTGCCTTCCACAGGGACATATGGCTACACCTTC	CASSLPSTGTYGYTF
.	TRBV4-3	TRBD2	TRBJ2-5	TGCGCCAGCAGCCAAGGATCCACCCCGGGACTAGCGGGATGGGCCCAGGAGACCCAGTACTTC	CASSQGSTPGLAGWAQETQYF
.	TRBV29-1	TRBD1	TRBJ2-5	TGCAGCGCCGAATCCGTGGGACAGCAAGAGACCCAGTACTTC	CSAESVGQQETQYF
.	TRBV6-1	.	TRBJ1-1	TGTGCCAGCAGTGTCGGGGTGAACACTGAAGCTTTCTTT	CASSVGVNTEAFF
once	TRBV2	.	TRBJ1-2	TGTGCCAGTGGGACCCCCAGGGGAAACTATGGCTACACCTTC	CASGTPRGNYGYTF
.	TRBV6-5	TRBD2	TRBJ2-3	TGTGCCAGCAGTCTTAGGTGGGGGGGTTCAGATACGCAGTATTTT	CASSLRWGGSDTQYF
few	TRBV25-1	.	TRBJ1-1	TGTGCCAGCAGTGATGGGGCGAACACTGAAGCTTTCTTT	CASSDGANTEAFF
.	TRBV28	TRBD2	TRBJ2-7	TGTGCCAGCAGACGTCCCGGGACTAGCGGGAGGGCCGGTTACGAGCAGTACTTC	CASRRPGTSGRAGYEQYF
.	TRBV2	.	TRBJ2-5	TGTGCCGGACGGGGGGCAGGGCAAGAGACCCAGTACTTC	CAGRGAGQETQYF
.	TRBV30	TRBD2	TRBJ2-5	TGTGCCTGGACGGATCCCGGGCGTGTGGGAGGGCCGAGGGAGACCCAGTACTTC	CAWTDPGRVGGPRETQYF
.	TRBV6-1	TRBD1	TRBJ1-2	TGTGCCATCAAAGCGGGACAGGGGGCTCTTGGCTACACCTTC	CAIKAGQGALGYTF